Listed here are 29 T cell receptor beta chains from one sample, sequenced in a study of CD8+CD57+ T cells in acquired aplastic anemia (dated by TCRdb to the late 2010s). Expansion of CD8+CD57+ cells had been shown by flow cytometry in the patients chosen for sequencing. Sequencing was carried out with an Illumina HiSeq 2000. Genomic DNA was used as template for profiling of TCR beta VDJ combinations and CDR3 sequences. Using fastp trimming at Q25 and MiXCR clonotype assembly, TCRdb reanalyzed the public sequencing data and kept in-frame beta chains. Here each entry gathers all rows of one CDR3 protein and keeps the most common genes and DNA. The sample yields approximately 250,000 distinct CDR3 sequences; 82% were counted once. In total, the top ten clones hold roughly two fifths of the sample. Sequencing input: sorted CD4+, CD8+, or CD8+CD57+ T cells (not recorded which) from PBMCs. The receptors were sampled from a human donor with aplastic anemia.

V is TRBV15 and J is TRBJ2-3; D not resolved. Judging by the DNA end, TRBJ2-7 fits better; the J call may be wrong. CDR3 length: 14 amino acids. The V gene's germline CDR1 is LNHNV and CDR2 YYDKDF (reference sequence). The CDR3 nucleotides are TGTGCCACCAGCATAGCTGGTCAGCAAGATACGCAGTACTTC. It codes for CATSIAGQQDTQYF.

V gene TRBV5-6 combines with J gene TRBJ2-1; D remains unclear. The CDR3 has 13 residues. Germline CDR1 SGHDT, CDR2 YYEEEE. V was shortened by 6 bases and J by 8 bases, with 15 bases between the two germline ends. Here the CDR3 reads CASTGGTIHEQFF. The DNA of the CDR3 is TGTGCCAGCACTGGTGGCACTATCCATGAGCAGTTCTTC.

This clonotype came up a few times. This sequence joins TRBV7-9 and TRBJ1-2; possible D gene TRBD1, 5 bases. The CDR3 is made up of 15 amino acids. Germline CDR1 and CDR2: SEHNR and FQNEAQ (reference sequence). V shed 3 bases and J shed 14 bases, with 25 bases lying between them. The DNA for the CDR3 is TGTGCCAGCAGCTTTAAAAGAAGCGGGGGGTGCGATGAGACCTTC. Protein product: CASSFKRSGGCDETF.

The CDR3 region is CASSGDGGGPGELFF. Here the CDR3 DNA reads TGTGCCAGCAGCGGGGATGGGGGAGGGCCCGGGGAGCTGTTTTTT. The chain links TRBV9 to TRBJ2-2; TRBD2 matches at 7 bases. Germline V gene sequence: CDR1 SGDLS, CDR2 YYNGEE. The V gene end was trimmed by 3 bases and the J gene end by 6 bases; junction bases not matched to a gene: 8. This CDR3 spans 15 amino acids.

V is TRBV7-8 and J is TRBJ2-7; either TRBD1 or TRBD2 may supply D (5 bases each). Germline CDR1 reads SGHVS; CDR2 reads FQNEAQ. This CDR3 region has 18 residues. V lost 5 bases to trimming and J lost 3 bases, with 26 bases between them. The CDR3 sequence: CASSPGAHASVRCYEQYV. CDR3 DNA: TGTGCCAGCAGCCCCGGGGCGCATGCGTCAGTACGCTGCTACGAGCAGTACGTC.

On this clonotype itself: The CDR3 ends on some other residue instead of the conserved phenylalanine or tryptophan, so this is likely a read error. This chain links TRBV2 with TRBJ2-5, with 8 bases lining up with TRBD1. Germline V lookup: CDR1 SNHLY, CDR2 FYNNEI. J gave up 5 bases and V 6 bases, and 11 bases lay outside the gene matches. The CDR3 runs to 15 residues. CDR3 DNA sequence: TGTGCCAGCAGCGAGACAGGGGCGTTTAGGGAGACCCAGTACCTC. This gives the protein CASSETGAFRETQYL.

The chain links TRBV12-3 or TRBV12-4 to TRBJ2-7, with TRBD1 matching 8 bases. Trimming at V came to 5 bases and at J to 2 bases, leaving 5 bases not matched to a gene. This CDR3 comprises 14 residues. In nucleotides, the CDR3 is TGTGCCAGCAGTGAAGGACAGGGTCCCTACGAGCAGTACGTC. Translated: CASSEGQGPYEQYV.

As for this clonotype: One junction end disagrees with the germline gene, perhaps due to a read error. The chain links TRBV7-9 to TRBJ2-5; either TRBD1 or TRBD2 may supply D (6 bases each). This CDR3 spans 14 amino acids. Germline lookup yields CDR1 SEHNR and CDR2 FQNEAQ (reference sequence). The CDR3 reads CATSRGQLQETQYF. In nucleotides, the CDR3 is TGTGCCACCAGCCGGGGGCAGTTGCAAGAGACCCAGTACTTC.

A remark on this clonotype: A read error is likely, as this CDR3 ends without the conserved phenylalanine or tryptophan. It is unclear where the CDR3 begins or ends on the DNA, so no DNA is shown, and the CDR3 is as TCRdb lists it. This chain connects TRBV2 to TRBJ1-6. Germline V gives CDR1 SNHLY, CDR2 FYNNEI. 15 amino acids form the CDR3, both terminal residues included. The CDR3 sequence: CASSRDNRNHPQHHC.

About this clonotype: This CDR3 is missing its conserved last phenylalanine or tryptophan, likely due to a read error. The DNA is omitted, as the CDR3 cannot be located on it reliably, and the CDR3 follows TCRdb's listing. The genes are TRBV7-9 and TRBJ2-3; TRBD2, the D gene given by the table, was not confirmed from the DNA. CDR1 and CDR2 from the germline V gene are SEHNR and FQNEAQ (reference sequence). The CDR3 has 13 amino acids, counting both end residues. CDR3 residues: CASSLGRGGTRDP.

On this clonotype: The CDR3 ends on some other residue instead of the conserved phenylalanine or tryptophan, so this is likely a read error. The DNA is omitted, as the CDR3 cannot be located on it reliably, and the CDR3 follows TCRdb's listing. The chain couples TRBV9 to TRBJ2-3. The CDR3 spans 13 amino acids, including both terminal residues. CDR1 and CDR2 from the germline V gene are SGDLS and YYNGEE. Here the CDR3 reads CASGVGCDTPYFV.

The rearrangement uses TRBV15 and TRBJ2-3; perhaps TRBD2 as D (7 bases). Germline assignment: CDR1 LNHNV and CDR2 YYDKDF (reference sequence). Trimming left V 5 bases short and J 11 bases short, with 20 bases between. CDR3 length equals 14 residues. The DNA of the CDR3 is TGTGCCACCAGCGGGGGGGGCGTCGCCTACAAGCAGTATTTT. This sequence encodes CATSGGGVAYKQYF.

Details on this clonotype: The CDR3 ends on some other residue instead of the conserved phenylalanine or tryptophan, so this is likely a read error. The DNA is left out, because the CDR3 cannot be placed on it with certainty; the CDR3 is given as TCRdb lists it. The rearrangement joins TRBV7-9 to TRBJ2-1; the DNA was not used to check the table's D call, TRBD1. Germline CDR1 is SEHNR and CDR2 is FQNEAQ (reference sequence). From its first to its last residue, the CDR3 has 13 amino acids. CDR3 sequence: CAGQGARETQYFC.

About this clonotype itself: Sequence at one end of the junction differs from germline and may be a read error. The chain combines TRBV5-1 with TRBJ2-3; D is undetermined. Germline V CDR1 and CDR2: SGHRS, YFSETQ. The CDR3 runs 14 residues. DNA of the CDR3: TGTGCCAGCAGCGTGGGGTCGGGCAGCGATACGCAGTATTTT. It is translated as CASSVGSGSDTQYF. Filled out from reference TRBV5-1 and TRBJ2-3, the complete variable domain reads KAGVTQTPRYLIKTRGQQVTLSCSPISGHRSVSWYQQTPGQGLQFLFEYFSETQRNKGNFPGRFSGRQFSNSRSEMNVSTLELGDSALYLCASSVGSGSDTQYFGPGTRLTVL.

With respect to this clonotype: The conserved closing phenylalanine or tryptophan is absent in this CDR3, likely reflecting a read error. No DNA is shown, since the ends of the CDR3 on it are uncertain; the CDR3 is the one TCRdb lists. This rearrangement joins TRBV2 to TRBJ1-1; no DNA check was done on the table's D call, TRBD1. The CDR3 has 15 residues if both end residues are counted. The germline V gene has CDR1 SNHLY and CDR2 FYNNEI. CDR3 sequence: CASGVGGTDTHEVCP.

CDR3 loop: CASSLGGGHKTYF. The CDR3, as DNA: TGTGCCAGCAGCTTAGGGGGCGGACACAAGACGTATTTT. The rearrangement links TRBV7-8 to TRBJ2-3, with D tentatively TRBD1 (5 bases). Per the germline V gene, CDR1 is SGHVS and CDR2 is FQNEAQ. The germline V and J ends were trimmed by 1 base and 14 bases, with 16 bases remaining between them. The CDR3 length is 13 residues.

The chain uses TRBV9 and TRBJ2-4; tentatively, D is TRBD2 (6 bases). The CDR3 spans 12 residues. The germline CDR1 and CDR2 sequences are SGDLS and YYNGEE. Trimming cost V 7 bases and J 13 bases, with 18 bases left between them. CDR3 residues: CASGGAGNKQYF. The CDR3 bases are TGTGCCAGCGGAGGGGCTGGGAACAAGCAGTACTTC.

J is TRBJ1-1 and V is TRBV6-1; D possibly corresponds to TRBD1 (5 bases). Trimming pared 4 bases from V and 12 bases from J, leaving 21 bases between. This CDR3 has 14 amino acids. Germline values: CDR1 MNHNS, CDR2 SASEGT. CDR3 sequence (DNA): TGTGCCAGCAGTGGGTCGGGGGAACAGTGCGAACCTTTCTTT. It is translated as CASSGSGEQCEPFF.

This clonotype was observed once. One junction end does not reproduce the germline sequence, and a read error may be involved. J is TRBJ1-1 and V is TRBV7-6; 8 bases match TRBD1. The CDR3 is made up of 14 amino acids. Germline loops: CDR1 SGHVS, CDR2 FNYEAQ. CDR3 in DNA: TGTGCCAGCAGCTCGACCAGGGGGCATTCACCCGCCCACTTT. Residues: CASSSTRGHSPAHF.

In its sample, this clonotype was seen a few times. V usage is TRBV9 and J usage is TRBJ1-2; 10 bases agree with TRBD1. Trimming cost V 4 bases and J 3 bases; bases outside gene matches: 9. The CDR3 loop spans 16 amino acids. Germline CDR1 reads SGDLS; CDR2 reads YYNGEE. The CDR3 sequence is CASSIGDRGLDYGYTF. The CDR3 DNA sequence: TGTGCCAGCAGCATCGGGGACAGGGGCTTGGACTATGGCTACACCTTC.

This clonotype was detected ten times or more. This sequence joins TRBV5-4 and TRBJ2-3, with TRBD1 matching over 8 bases. V shed 2 bases and J 5 bases; nucleotides not matched to a gene: 1. Germline V lookup: CDR1 SGHNT, CDR2 YYREEE (reference sequence). The CDR3 is made up of 13 amino acids. The CDR3 DNA sequence: TGTGCCAGCAGCTTCGGACAGGGAGATACGCAGTATTTT. It specifies CASSFGQGDTQYF.

The gene calls are TRBV29-1 and TRBJ2-3; TRBD1 agrees at 9 bases. The CDR3 consists of 14 residues. Germline assignment: CDR1 SQVTM and CDR2 ANQGSEA. V shed 7 bases and J 4 bases; nucleotides not matched to a gene: 9. The CDR3 protein is CSGTGQGSPDTQYF. DNA of the CDR3: TGCAGCGGTACAGGACAGGGGTCCCCAGATACGCAGTATTTT.

CDR3 sequence reads: CASSTGQCGANVLTF. CDR3 coding DNA: TGTGCCAGCAGCACGGGACAGTGTGGGGCCAACGTCCTGACTTTC. The chain couples TRBV11-3 to TRBJ2-6; 7 bases agree with TRBD1. This CDR3 spans 15 amino acids. The trim removed 5 bases at V and 3 bases at J, leaving 4 bases unmatched. Germline V gives CDR1 SGHNT, CDR2 YENEEA.

V is TRBV14 and J is TRBJ2-3, with D possibly matching TRBD1 (7 bases). Trimming stripped 8 bases from V and 10 bases from J, with 19 bases between. Germline CDR1 SGHDN, CDR2 FVKESK. The CDR3 extends over 13 amino acids. The CDR3 DNA reads as TGTGCCAGCGGGGAAGGGGGCAGGGGGGCGCAGTATTTT. Translating gives CASGEGGRGAQYF. Based on the CDR3 plus reference TRBV14 and TRBJ2-3, the full variable domain is EAGVTQFPSHSVIEKGQTVTLRCDPISGHDNLYWYRRVMGKEIKFLLHFVKESKQDESGMPNNRFLAERTGGTYSTLKVQPAELEDSGVYFCASGEGGRGAQYFGPGTRLTVL.

To note about this clonotype: The junction does not match germline at one end; this may be a read error. The chain has TRBV2 and TRBJ2-5, with 9 bases identical to TRBD2. CDR1 is SNHLY and CDR2 is FYNNEI in the germline V gene. CDR3 length: 15 amino acids. CDR3 sequence reads: CASSSSGTCTETQDF. In nucleotides, the CDR3 is TGTGCCAGCAGTTCTAGCGGGACTTGTACAGAGACCCAGGACTTC. The whole variable domain, filled in from reference TRBV2 and TRBJ2-5, reads EPEVTQTPSHQVTQMGQEVILRCVPISNHLYFYWYRQILGQKVEFLVSFYNNEISEKSEIFDDQFSVERPDGSNFTLKIRSTKLEDSAMYFCASSSSGTCTETQDFGPGTRLLVL.

This chain uses TRBV7-8 with TRBJ2-1, with TRBD1 as a possible D gene (5 bases). The V end lost 5 bases, the J end lost 12 bases, and 26 bases lay between the germline ends. Looked up from germline, CDR1 is SGHVS and CDR2 is FQNEAQ. The CDR3 sequence is 16 residues long. CDR3 DNA: TGTGCCAGCAGCCAGGGCGGCGGCAACAGTCAGGATGTGCAGTTCTTC. Its protein product is CASSQGGGNSQDVQFF.

For this clonotype: Since no conserved phenylalanine or tryptophan closes the CDR3, a read error is the likely cause. It is unclear where the CDR3 begins or ends on the DNA, so no DNA is shown, and the CDR3 is as TCRdb lists it. The rearrangement links TRBV7-3 to TRBJ2-3; the table's D call, TRBD1, was not checked against the DNA. The CDR3 comprises 13 residues, both ends counted. Germline V CDR1 and CDR2: SGHTA, FQGTGA. The CDR3 spells CASGGEGTATEYL.

J is TRBJ2-7 and V is TRBV6-1; TRBD1 matches at 7 bases. The CDR3 length is 14 residues. Trimming at V came to 7 bases and at J to 1 base, leaving 7 bases not matched to a gene. CDR1 is MNHNS and CDR2 is SASEGT in the germline V gene. The CDR3 DNA sequence: TGTGCCAGCACCGGGACAGCCCTTTCCTACGAGCAGTACGTC. This gives the protein CASTGTALSYEQYV.

This chain links TRBV15 with TRBJ2-1, with a tentative D call TRBD1 (5 bases). This CDR3 has 15 amino acids. CDR1 is LNHNV, CDR2 YYDKDF, per germline (reference sequence). V gave up 9 bases and J gave up 6 bases, with 21 bases separating them. CDR3 sequence: CATSRTGKWGNEQFF. CDR3 coding DNA: TGTGCCACTAGTAGAACAGGAAAGTGGGGCAATGAGCAGTTCTTC.